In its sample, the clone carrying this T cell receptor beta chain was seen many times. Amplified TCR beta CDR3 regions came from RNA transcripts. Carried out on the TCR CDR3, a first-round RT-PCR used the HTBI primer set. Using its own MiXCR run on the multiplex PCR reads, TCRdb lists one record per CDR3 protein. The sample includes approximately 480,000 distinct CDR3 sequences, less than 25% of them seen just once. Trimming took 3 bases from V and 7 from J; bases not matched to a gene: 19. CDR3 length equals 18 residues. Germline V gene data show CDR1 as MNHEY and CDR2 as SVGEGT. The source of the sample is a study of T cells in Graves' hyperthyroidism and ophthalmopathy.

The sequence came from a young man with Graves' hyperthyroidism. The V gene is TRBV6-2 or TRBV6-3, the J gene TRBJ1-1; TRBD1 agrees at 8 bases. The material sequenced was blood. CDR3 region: CASSYHVPGQAVGGEAFF. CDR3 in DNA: TGTGCCAGCAGTTATCATGTCCCGGGACAGGCGGTGGGAGGTGAAGCTTTCTTT.